Below are 20 T cell receptor beta chains sequenced from a single sample in a study of blood T cell repertoires in COVID-19. Measured with immunoSEQ multiplex PCR; TCRdb has only the in-frame clones, and not every one. Among approximately 330,000 clones, roughly 90% were seen once, and the ten largest hold about 3.9%. The sample taken for sequencing was peripheral blood. All receptors derive from a woman aged 45-60 years with active or convalescent COVID-19.

This chain links TRBV27 with TRBJ2-4; 7 nucleotides match TRBD2. The CDR3 spans 14 residues. The junction had 10 bases not matched to a gene; V was cut back by 6 bases and J by 8 bases. Germline assignment: CDR1 MNHEY and CDR2 SMNVEV (reference sequence). CDR3 protein: CASRAGLESHIQYF. CDR3 nucleotides: TGTGCCAGCAGGGCCGGACTAGAATCGCACATTCAGTACTTC.

Remarks on this clone: The sample contains more than one DNA sequence encoding this CDR3. The chain's CDR3 is CASSYSRDSNQPQHF. The CDR3 DNA reads as TGTGCCAGCAGTTACTCGCGGGATAGCAATCAGCCCCAGCATTTT. The chain recombines TRBV6-5 with TRBJ1-5; D is unclear. V lost 0 bases and J lost 0, with 6 bases in between. CDR3 length: 15 residues. Germline values: CDR1 MNHEY, CDR2 SVGAGI.

V and J are TRBV6-6 and TRBJ1-4, with D possibly matching TRBD1 (6 bases). V lost 2 bases, J lost 7 bases, and 14 bases lay in between. The CDR3 runs 15 residues. The germline V gene encodes CDR1 MNHNY and CDR2 SVGAGI (reference sequence). This chain's CDR3 is CASSYGQQRSEKLFF. For the CDR3, the DNA is TGTGCCAGCAGTTACGGACAGCAAAGAAGTGAAAAACTGTTTTTT.

V usage is TRBV7-9 and J usage is TRBJ2-3, with 7 bases aligning to TRBD1. The CDR3 runs 12 residues. Germline V gene data show CDR1 as SEHNR and CDR2 as FQNEAQ (reference sequence). Losses at the gene ends were 5 bases for V and 4 bases for J; bases not matched to a gene: 0. CDR3 sequence: CASSQGADTQYF. CDR3 sequence (DNA): TGTGCCAGCAGCCAGGGGGCAGATACGCAGTATTTT.

V usage is TRBV12-3 or TRBV12-4 and J usage is TRBJ1-2; 9 bases agree with TRBD1. V lost 5 bases to trimming and J lost 4 bases; unmatched junction nucleotides: 2. This CDR3 has 13 residues. This CDR3 reads CASSLDRGYGYTF. The CDR3 bases are TGTGCCAGCAGTCTGGACAGGGGCTATGGCTACACCTTC.

This sequence joins TRBV6-5 and TRBJ2-7; TRBD2 aligns across 14 bases. With 3 bases clipped from V and 2 bases from J, the junction kept 3 bases outside the gene matches. The CDR3 length is 16 residues. Germline V gene data show CDR1 as MNHEY and CDR2 as SVGAGI. The CDR3 spells CASSYPGLAGAYEQYF. Written as DNA, the CDR3 is TGTGCCAGCAGTTATCCGGGACTAGCGGGAGCCTACGAGCAGTACTTC.

This chain connects TRBV6-1 to TRBJ1-2, with 12 bases that match TRBD1. Trimming cost V 2 bases and J 0 bases; bases outside gene matches: 4. Germline CDR1 and CDR2: MNHNS and SASEGT. The length of the CDR3 is 17 residues. CDR3 residues: CASSERDRGLSNYGYTF. DNA for the CDR3: TGTGCCAGCAGTGAAAGGGACAGGGGGCTCTCTAACTATGGCTACACCTTC.

The J gene is TRBJ1-5, the V gene TRBV4-1; 7 bases align to TRBD1. V shed 3 bases and J 3 bases; nucleotides not matched to a gene: 8. The CDR3 has 16 residues. Per germline, CDR1 MGHRA and CDR2 YSYEKL. CDR3 coding DNA: TGCGCCAGCAGCCAGGGGACAGTCTTTTACAATCAGCCCCAGCATTTT. It yields the protein CASSQGTVFYNQPQHF.

The rearrangement links TRBV29-1 to TRBJ2-2; 14 positions agree with TRBD2. The germline CDR1 and CDR2 sequences are SQVTM and ANQGSEA. This CDR3 is 17 amino acids long. V shed 3 bases and J 3 bases; nucleotides not matched to a gene: 6. CDR3 loop: CSVEGLAGDSDTGELFF. The CDR3 DNA reads as TGCAGCGTTGAGGGACTAGCGGGAGACAGTGACACCGGGGAGCTGTTTTTT.

V usage is TRBV19 and J usage is TRBJ1-5; TRBD1 matches 8 bases. The CDR3 has 15 residues. CDR1 and CDR2 from the germline V gene are LNHDA and SQIVND (reference sequence). The ends lost 6 bases at V and 4 bases at J; junction bases unmatched: 8. CDR3 region: CASRRTWTGNQPQHF. The CDR3 DNA sequence: TGTGCCAGTAGACGAACTTGGACAGGGAATCAGCCCCAGCATTTT. Variable domain in full (rest from reference TRBV19 and TRBJ1-5): DGGITQSPKYLFRKEGQNVTLSCEQNLNHDAMYWYRQDPGQGLRLIYYSQIVNDFQKGDIAEGYSVSREKKESFPLTVTSAQKNPTAFYLCASRRTWTGNQPQHFGDGTRLSIL.

The chain carries TRBV7-2 and TRBJ1-6, with 8 bases aligning to TRBD1. The CDR3 has 13 residues. The ends lost 5 bases at V and 10 bases at J; junction bases unmatched: 4. CDR1 is SGHTA and CDR2 is FQGNSA in the germline V gene. The CDR3 loop is CASSMDRESPLHF. Here the CDR3 DNA reads TGTGCCAGCAGCATGGACAGGGAATCACCCCTCCACTTT.

CDR3 residues: CASSLGRGVYEQYF. CDR3 bases: TGTGCCAGCAGCTTGGGCAGGGGAGTCTACGAGCAGTACTTC. The rearrangement joins TRBV5-8 to TRBJ2-7, with D possibly being TRBD1 (6 bases). This CDR3 is built from 14 residues. Trimming removed 0 bases at V and 3 bases at J, with 10 bases between. Germline values: CDR1 SGHTS, CDR2 YDEGEE.

The V gene is TRBV24-1, the J gene TRBJ1-3; no reliable D call. Per germline, CDR1 KGHDR and CDR2 SFDVKD. The ends were cut back, 5 bases at V and 6 bases at J, with 13 bases in the middle. This CDR3 has 14 amino acids. The CDR3 region is CATSGPGSLNTIYF. CDR3 nucleotides: TGTGCCACCAGTGGGCCGGGGTCCCTAAACACCATATATTTT.

This chain joins TRBV5-5 and TRBJ2-1, with D unresolved. Trimming shortened V by 0 bases and J by 10 bases, and 20 bases separated the two germline ends. From germline, CDR1 is SGHKS and CDR2 YYEKEE (reference sequence). The CDR3 runs 16 residues. The CDR3 reads CASSLGYSSLEPEQFF. In nucleotides, the CDR3 is TGTGCCAGCAGCTTGGGTTATAGTTCGTTAGAACCAGAGCAGTTCTTC.

This clone is a singleton in its sample. This chain links TRBV7-2 with TRBJ2-5; 11 positions match TRBD2. Germline lookup yields CDR1 SGHTA and CDR2 FQGNSA. V was pared by 5 bases and J by 0 bases, with 5 bases of the junction left unmatched. The CDR3 covers 16 residues. Here the CDR3 DNA reads TGTGCCAGCAGCCCAGGACTAGCGGGCTACCAAGAGACCCAGTACTTC. This gives the protein CASSPGLAGYQETQYF.

The chain carries TRBV3-1 (or the pseudogene TRBV3-2) and TRBJ1-2; D is perhaps TRBD1 (6 bases). CDR3 length: 15 residues. The germline V gene has CDR1 LGHDT and CDR2 YNNKEL (reference sequence). V was shortened by 4 bases and J by 7 bases, with 19 bases between the two germline ends. The CDR3 loop is CASSPLAGGPSGYTF. DNA of the CDR3: TGTGCCAGCAGCCCGCTGGCGGGGGGGCCAAGTGGCTACACCTTC.

The chain couples TRBV3-1 (or the pseudogene TRBV3-2) to TRBJ1-1, with 9 bases matching TRBD1. The CDR3 has 15 amino acids. The ends lost 1 base at V and 4 bases at J; junction bases unmatched: 4. Per the germline V gene, CDR1 is LGHDT and CDR2 is YNNKEL (reference sequence). This CDR3 reads CASSQGTGGFTEAFF. CDR3 sequence (DNA): TGTGCCAGCAGCCAAGGTACAGGGGGCTTCACTGAAGCTTTCTTT.

The J gene is TRBJ2-3, the V gene TRBV3-1 (or the pseudogene TRBV3-2), with 8 bases aligning to TRBD1. This CDR3 has 15 residues. Germline-derived CDR1 and CDR2 are LGHDT and YNNKEL (reference sequence). The ends lost 1 base at V and 5 bases at J; junction bases unmatched: 5. The CDR3 DNA reads as TGTGCCAGCAGCCAAGGGCAGGGGGCAATAGATACGCAGTATTTT. As protein: CASSQGQGAIDTQYF.

The count of this clone is one. The rearrangement joins TRBV27 to TRBJ1-2, with D possibly matching TRBD1 (5 bases). V shed 6 bases and J shed 5 bases, with 13 bases lying between them. CDR1 and CDR2 (germline): MNHEY, SMNVEV (reference sequence). This CDR3 comprises 13 residues. CDR3 sequence: CASRPSGGYGYTF. The CDR3 coding sequence is TGTGCCAGCAGACCGAGCGGGGGGTATGGCTACACCTTC.

The rearrangement joins TRBV6-5 to TRBJ2-6; a weak D match, TRBD1 (5 bases). V was clipped by 0 bases and J by 2 bases, with 5 bases between them. The CDR3 loop spans 15 amino acids. Germline V CDR1 and CDR2: MNHEY, SVGAGI. As DNA, the CDR3 is TGTGCCAGCAGTTACTCGGGGCCTGGGGCCAACGTCCTGACTTTC. The encoded protein is CASSYSGPGANVLTF.